The rows below give T cell receptor beta chains drawn from one sample of a study of control samples from healthy donors and cancer patients. The protocol was immunoSEQ multiplex PCR, while the TCRdb copy is restricted to in-frame clones and leaves out a portion. The sample has 65,000 to 85,000 clones; around 87% are singletons. Sequenced: PBMCs. The origin of the receptors is a woman aged 45-65 years with head and neck cancer. The CDR3 runs from the conserved cysteine through the conserved F or W. Fields, in order: V gene, J gene, clone size, D gene, CDR3 protein, CDR3 DNA. D genes are given only for firm matches. Expanded clones are given a class, and other clones once, few, many or no size at all.

>TRBV4-2|TRBJ2-1|medium-sized|-
CASSQWRGDLTNEQFF
TGTGCCAGCAGCCAGTGGCGGGGCGACCTTACCAATGAGCAGTTCTTC
>TRBV30|TRBJ1-1|-|-
CAWNLGTLNTEAFF
TGTGCCTGGAATTTGGGAACTCTGAACACTGAAGCTTTCTTT
>TRBV30|TRBJ1-4|-|-
CAWSVKMSGRNEKLFF
TGTGCCTGGAGTGTAAAAATGTCAGGGCGGAATGAAAAACTGTTTTTT
>TRBV19|TRBJ2-3|-|-
CASTAPGRGPDTQYF
TGTGCCAGTACCGCCCCGGGTAGGGGTCCAGATACGCAGTATTTT
>TRBV5-1|TRBJ2-2|-|-
CASSFDGGGELFF
TGCGCCAGCAGCTTTGATGGGGGCGGGGAGCTGTTTTTT
>TRBV4-1|TRBJ2-1|-|-
CASSQDFGALGLRVSYNEQFF
TGCGCCAGCAGCCAAGATTTCGGGGCGCTAGGGCTCCGGGTCTCCTACAATGAGCAGTTCTTC
>TRBV19|TRBJ1-1|-|-
CASSTLGGQGNTEAFF
TGTGCCAGTAGTACCCTAGGGGGGCAGGGGAACACTGAAGCTTTCTTT
>TRBV28|TRBJ1-1|-|-
CASSLQGVGNTEAFF
TGTGCCAGCAGTTTACAAGGGGTGGGGAACACTGAAGCTTTCTTT
>TRBV11-2|TRBJ2-1|-|-
CASSPQGGEQFF
TGTGCCAGCAGCCCGCAAGGGGGGGAGCAGTTCTTC
>TRBV27|TRBJ1-1|-|-
CASRSDLRHTEAFF
TGTGCCAGCAGATCCGACCTACGCCACACTGAAGCTTTCTTT
>TRBV5-5|TRBJ1-1|-|TRBD1
CASSLRDRGNTEAFF
TGTGCCAGCAGCCTCCGGGACAGGGGGAACACTGAAGCTTTCTTT
>TRBV7-2|TRBJ2-1|-|TRBD2
CASSLAGSGGANNEQFF
TGTGCCAGCAGCTTAGCCGGGAGCGGGGGGGCCAACAATGAGCAGTTCTTC
>TRBV5-4|TRBJ2-7|-|-
CASSYRGGYEQYF
TGTGCCAGCAGTTACAGGGGAGGTTACGAGCAGTACTTC
>TRBV7-8|TRBJ1-1|-|-
CASSLEPSGANTEAFF
TGTGCCAGCAGCTTAGAGCCTTCGGGAGCCAACACTGAAGCTTTCTTT
>TRBV6-5|TRBJ2-5|-|-
CASTPSWGAQETQYF
TGTGCCAGCACTCCGTCCTGGGGGGCCCAAGAGACCCAGTACTTC
>TRBV2|TRBJ2-5|-|-
CASSDQGGAAQETQYF
TGTGCCAGCAGTGACCAAGGGGGGGCGGCCCAAGAGACCCAGTACTTC
>TRBV6-2/TRBV6-3|TRBJ2-7|-|TRBD2
CASSPRGGRYEQYF
TGTGCCAGCAGTCCGCGGGGGGGCCGCTACGAGCAGTACTTC
>TRBV4-3|TRBJ2-3|-|TRBD2
CASSQAPGGVGTQYF
TGCGCCAGCAGCCAAGCACCGGGGGGGGTCGGTACGCAGTATTTT
>TRBV7-2|TRBJ2-1|-|-
CASSPQGGLNEQFF
TGTGCCAGCAGCCCCCAGGGGGGGTTGAATGAGCAGTTCTTC
>TRBV28|TRBJ1-4|-|-
CASSPPGGPNEKLFF
TGTGCCAGCAGCCCTCCCGGGGGGCCTAATGAAAAACTGTTTTTT
>TRBV5-1|TRBJ2-3|-|-
CASSLANAGTADTQYF
TGCGCCAGCAGCTTGGCCAACGCGGGTACCGCAGATACGCAGTATTTT
>TRBV25-1|TRBJ2-7|-|-
CASSNPWGYEQYF
TGTGCCAGCAGCAACCCTTGGGGCTACGAGCAGTACTTC
>TRBV18|TRBJ2-2|-|-
CASSPQGYPNTGELFF
TGTGCCAGCTCACCCCAGGGATATCCGAACACCGGGGAGCTGTTTTTT
>TRBV7-5|TRBJ1-1|-|-
CVRSLVTETGGMTEAFF
TGTGTCAGAAGCTTAGTGACAGAAACGGGAGGGATGACTGAAGCTTTCTTT
>TRBV21-1|TRBJ1-5|-|-
CASSKLWDRGPCIQPQHF
TGTGCCAGCAGCAAATTATGGGACAGGGGGCCTTGTATTCAGCCCCAGCATTTT
>TRBV19|TRBJ2-1|-|-
CASSIGTGSSSDEQFF
TGTGCCAGTAGTATAGGAACAGGGAGTAGTTCAGATGAGCAGTTCTTC
>TRBV6-2/TRBV6-3|TRBJ2-5|-|-
CASSYVASSPETQYF
TGTGCCAGCAGTTATGTAGCTAGCTCGCCGGAGACCCAGTACTTC
>TRBV2|TRBJ2-5|-|-
CASSEGWGQETQYF
TGTGCCAGCAGTGAAGGGTGGGGCCAAGAGACCCAGTACTTC
>TRBV3-1/TRBV3-2|TRBJ2-4|once|-
CASSQDPDKYKNIQYF
TGTGCCAGCAGCCAAGATCCCGACAAATACAAAAACATTCAGTACTTC
>TRBV7-2|TRBJ1-5|once|-
CASSLEGGQPQHF
TGTGCCAGCAGCTTAGAAGGCGGGCAGCCCCAGCATTTT
>TRBV27|TRBJ2-2|-|-
CASSLGTGELFF
TGTGCCAGCAGTTTGGGAACCGGGGAGCTGTTTTTT
>TRBV11-3|TRBJ2-2|-|TRBD2
CASSLGLPGGTGELFF
TGTGCCAGCAGCCTGGGACTACCCGGAGGGACCGGGGAGCTGTTTTTT
>TRBV11-2|TRBJ1-5|-|-
CASSVYAGSNQPQHF
TGTGCCAGCAGTGTCTACGCGGGGAGCAATCAGCCCCAGCATTTT
>TRBV6-2/TRBV6-3|TRBJ1-5|-|TRBD1
CASSPRTGQSNQPQHF
TGTGCCAGCAGTCCCAGGACAGGTCAAAGCAATCAGCCCCAGCATTTT
>TRBV29-1|TRBJ1-2|-|TRBD1
CSVDRDRTYGYTF
TGCAGCGTTGACCGGGACAGGACGTATGGCTACACCTTC
>TRBV11-3|TRBJ2-3|-|-
CASSWSGSTDTQYF
TGTGCCAGCAGCTGGAGCGGGAGCACAGATACGCAGTATTTT
>TRBV29-1|TRBJ1-5|-|TRBD1
CSVVQGATDQPQHF
TGCAGCGTAGTACAGGGGGCCACGGATCAGCCCCAGCATTTT
>TRBV4-1|TRBJ1-6|-|-
CASSQEPRESANSPLHF
TGCGCCAGCAGCCAAGAGCCTCGGGAGTCGGCTAATTCACCCCTCCACTTT
>TRBV28|TRBJ1-2|-|TRBD1
CASSLQLTGDGYTF
TGTGCCAGCAGTTTACAATTAACAGGGGATGGCTACACCTTC
>TRBV7-5|TRBJ2-3|-|-
CVRSSRRWSSGTDTQYF
TGTGTCAGAAGCTCGCGAAGGTGGAGTAGCGGCACAGATACGCAGTATTTT
>TRBV3-1/TRBV3-2|TRBJ2-3|once|-
CASSQRFAQTDTQYF
TGTGCCAGCAGCCAAAGGTTCGCACAGACAGATACGCAGTATTTT
>TRBV28|TRBJ2-7|-|-
CASSLGITYEQYF
TGTGCCAGCAGTTTGGGGATTACCTACGAGCAGTACTTC
>TRBV18|TRBJ1-1|-|-
CASSPISQGTEAFF
TGTGCCAGCTCCCCTATAAGCCAGGGCACTGAAGCTTTCTTT
>TRBV27|TRBJ2-3|-|TRBD2
CASGGGLLTDTQYF
TGTGCCAGCGGCGGGGGGCTCCTCACAGATACGCAGTATTTT
>TRBV2|TRBJ1-1|-|TRBD1
CASSQQGVGTEAFF
TGTGCCAGCAGTCAACAGGGGGTGGGGACTGAAGCTTTCTTT
>TRBV7-6|TRBJ2-1|-|TRBD1
CASSLTTGGGYNEQFF
TGTGCCAGCAGCCTAACAACAGGGGGCGGATACAATGAGCAGTTCTTC
>TRBV7-2|TRBJ1-2|-|TRBD1
CASSPHLRGTGMYGYTF
TGTGCCAGCAGCCCCCATCTTAGGGGGACAGGGATGTATGGCTACACCTTC
>TRBV5-6|TRBJ2-2|-|-
CASSPGTGELFF
TGTGCCAGCAGCCCAGGGACCGGGGAGCTGTTTTTT
>TRBV27|TRBJ1-6|once|-
CASSLDQPGGSPLHF
TGTGCCAGCAGTTTAGACCAGCCGGGTGGTTCACCCCTCCACTTT
>TRBV5-1|TRBJ1-5|-|-
CASSPPRAERSNQPQHF
TGCGCCAGCAGCCCGCCCCGAGCGGAGAGGAGCAATCAGCCCCAGCATTTT
>TRBV13|TRBJ1-6|-|TRBD1
CASAQGLNSPLHF
TGTGCCAGCGCACAGGGGCTAAATTCACCCCTCCACTTT
>TRBV28|TRBJ2-5|-|TRBD1
CASSGQTGLGETQYF
TGTGCCAGCAGCGGACAGACAGGGCTGGGGGAGACCCAGTACTTC
>TRBV28|TRBJ1-5|-|TRBD1
CASSFDRADQPQHF
TGTGCCAGCAGTTTCGACAGGGCCGATCAGCCCCAGCATTTT
>TRBV2|TRBJ2-7|-|TRBD2
CASSGTSRNEQYF
TGTGCCAGCAGCGGGACTAGCCGGAACGAGCAGTACTTC
>TRBV10-3|TRBJ1-5|-|TRBD1
CATRGSGGDQPQHF
TGTGCCACCAGGGGGTCAGGGGGAGATCAGCCCCAGCATTTT